The 2 T cell receptor beta chains reported below all come from one sample, sequenced in a study of identical twins. TCRdb ran MiXCR on the 5' RACE reads and lists one entry per CDR3 protein. Of fewer than 500,000 distinct CDR3 sequences in the sample, approximately 15% were seen once. The same data also went into a second study, on yellow fever vaccine responses in identical twins.

The sample was CD4+ T cells sorted from blood. These TCRs come from a young woman in good health.

V and J are TRBV14 and TRBJ2-1, with D unresolved. V lost 0 bases and J 7 bases, leaving 13 bases between the germline ends. In germline, CDR1 is SGHDN, CDR2 FVKESK. The CDR3 totals 15 residues. CDR3 loop: CASSQERRPGNEQFF. DNA of the CDR3: TGTGCCAGCAGCCAAGAAAGGCGGCCGGGTAATGAGCAGTTCTTC.

J is TRBJ2-1 and V is TRBV11-3; 9 bases agree with TRBD1. Germline trimming cut 1 base from V and 7 bases from J; bases unmatched to any gene: 8. Germline loops: CDR1 SGHNT, CDR2 YENEEA. CDR3 length: 16 amino acids. CDR3 residues: CASSLGSGQGPNEQFF. In DNA, the CDR3 is TGTGCCAGCAGCTTAGGATCGGGACAGGGCCCTAATGAGCAGTTCTTC.